The 11 T cell receptor beta chains below were found in one sample sequenced in a study of T cell responses to AZD1222 COVID-19 vaccine. The repertoire was sequenced with immunoSEQ multiplex PCR; TCRdb's copy has only in-frame clones and lacks some. Of around 59,000 clones in the sample, 89% were seen once. The input for sequencing was peripheral blood, taken 28 days after the second AZD1222 dose. The receptors originated from an adult who received the AZD1222 COVID-19 vaccine.

A few counts support this clone. The chain combines TRBV5-1 with TRBJ2-2; 12 bases line up with TRBD1. J was trimmed by 7 bases and V by 3 bases; bases with no gene match: 4. The CDR3 loop spans 15 amino acids. Germline values: CDR1 SGHRS, CDR2 YFSETQ. CDR3 amino acids: CASSSGTGGHGELFF. Here the CDR3 DNA reads TGCGCCAGCAGCTCGGGGACAGGGGGCCACGGGGAGCTGTTTTTT.

This chain connects TRBV6-2 or TRBV6-3 to TRBJ2-6, with 7 bases identical to TRBD1. The CDR3 covers 18 residues. Germline CDR1 is MNHEY and CDR2 is SVGEGT. V shed 4 bases and J 0 bases; nucleotides not matched to a gene: 9. CDR3 protein: CASSSGTDNFSGANVLTF. CDR3 coding DNA: TGTGCCAGCAGTTCCGGGACAGATAATTTCTCTGGGGCCAACGTCCTGACTTTC.

This chain uses TRBV4-3 with TRBJ2-5; TRBD2 aligns across 8 bases. Germline V CDR1 and CDR2: LGHNA, YSLEER. The V gene end was trimmed by 4 bases and the J gene end by 3 bases; junction bases not matched to a gene: 4. The CDR3 sequence is 14 residues long. As DNA, the CDR3 is TGCGCCAGCAGCCCAGGACTAGCAGAAGAGACCCAGTACTTC. It encodes CASSPGLAEETQYF.

This sequence joins TRBV5-8 and TRBJ2-2, with 9 bases aligning to TRBD1. The germline CDR1 and CDR2 sequences are SGHTS and YDEGEE. The J segment lost 7 bases and the V segment lost 4 bases, leaving 8 bases of the junction unmatched. CDR3 length: 15 amino acids. Here the CDR3 reads CASSRGQGSVGELFF. As DNA, the CDR3 is TGTGCCAGCAGCCGTGGACAGGGGTCGGTCGGGGAGCTGTTTTTT. Using reference TRBV5-8 and TRBJ2-2 for the parts outside the CDR3, the full variable domain is EAGVTQSPTHLIKTRGQQATLRCSPISGHTSVYWYQQALGLGLQFLLWYDEGEERNRGNFPPRFSGRQFPNYSSELNVNALELEDSALYLCASSRGQGSVGELFFGEGSRLTVL.

The chain is built from TRBV2 and TRBJ1-1, with TRBD1 matching 7 bases. Germline V gene lookup returns CDR1 SNHLY and CDR2 FYNNEI. The CDR3 has 12 residues. The V segment lost 6 bases and the J segment 7 bases; nucleotides outside the gene matches: 5. CDR3 sequence (DNA): TGTGCCAGCAGCCCCAGGGGGGTTGAAGCTTTCTTT. It yields the protein CASSPRGVEAFF.

The V and J genes are TRBV6-5 and TRBJ2-7; TRBD2 matches at 7 bases. CDR1 and CDR2 from the germline V gene are MNHEY and SVGAGI. This CDR3 has 16 amino acids. J was trimmed by 4 bases and V by 0 bases; bases with no gene match: 9. DNA of the CDR3: TGTGCCAGCAGTTACTCGGGCGGGAGTTCGTTATACGAGCAGTACTTC. The encoded protein is CASSYSGGSSLYEQYF.

CDR3 DNA: TGTGCCAGCAGCCAAGGAGGGCCCTCGACCAAAAACATTCAGTACTTC. It codes for CASSQGGPSTKNIQYF. This chain links TRBV9 with TRBJ2-4, with D possibly matching TRBD2 (6 bases). The germline V and J ends were trimmed by 4 bases and 2 bases, with 16 bases remaining between them. Germline CDR1 SGDLS, CDR2 YYNGEE. The CDR3 runs 16 residues. Drawing the rest from reference TRBV9 and TRBJ2-4, the complete variable domain is DSGVTQTPKHLITATGQRVTLRCSPRSGDLSVYWYQQSLDQGLQFLIQYYNGEERAKGNILERFSAQQFPDLHSELNLSSLELGDSALYFCASSQGGPSTKNIQYFGAGTRLSVL.

The chain joins TRBV29-1 to TRBJ2-7; TRBD1 matches 7 bases. Germline assignment: CDR1 SQVTM and CDR2 ANQGSEA. V shed 7 bases and J 2 bases; nucleotides not matched to a gene: 5. This CDR3 is built from 12 residues. Written as DNA, the CDR3 is TGCAGCGCGAGGGACAGACCCTACGAGCAGTACTTC. Residues: CSARDRPYEQYF.

The DNA for the CDR3 is TGTGCCAGTAGTATAGGTCGGGGTGCCGGGGAGCTGTTTTTT. Protein sequence: CASSIGRGAGELFF. This chain links TRBV19 with TRBJ2-2; TRBD2 is a possible D gene (5 bases). Deletions cut 1 base from V and 6 bases from J, with 9 bases between. The germline gives CDR1 LNHDA, CDR2 SQIVND (reference sequence). The CDR3 runs to 14 residues.

The genes are TRBV7-8 and TRBJ2-7; 7 bases match TRBD1. Germline V gene data show CDR1 as SGHVS and CDR2 as FQNEAQ. This CDR3 has 15 amino acids. Trimming cost V 4 bases and J 2 bases; bases outside gene matches: 8. For the CDR3, the DNA is TGTGCCAGCAGCTCCCGCACCGGGACAGCCTACGAGCAGTACTTC. Amino acids: CASSSRTGTAYEQYF.

This chain links TRBV6-2 or TRBV6-3 with TRBJ2-7, with 8 bases fitting TRBD2. V gave up 2 bases and J gave up 4 bases; unmatched junction bases: 7. Germline assignment: CDR1 MNHEY and CDR2 SVGEGT. The CDR3 has 15 residues. The DNA of the CDR3 is TGTGCCAGCAGTTACGACGGGACTAGACATTACGAGCAGTACTTC. It codes for CASSYDGTRHYEQYF.